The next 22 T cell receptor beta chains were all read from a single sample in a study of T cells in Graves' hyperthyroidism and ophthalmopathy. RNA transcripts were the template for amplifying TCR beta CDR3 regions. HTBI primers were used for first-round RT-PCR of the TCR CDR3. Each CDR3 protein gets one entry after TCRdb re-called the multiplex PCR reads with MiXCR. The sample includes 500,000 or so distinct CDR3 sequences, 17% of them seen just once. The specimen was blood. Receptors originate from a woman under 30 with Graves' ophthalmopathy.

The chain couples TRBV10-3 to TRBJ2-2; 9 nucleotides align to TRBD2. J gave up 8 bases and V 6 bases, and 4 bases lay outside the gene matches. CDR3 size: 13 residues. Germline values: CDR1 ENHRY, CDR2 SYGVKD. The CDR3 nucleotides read TGTGCCATCAGGGGACTAGCCTATGGGGAGCTGTTTTTT. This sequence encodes CAIRGLAYGELFF.

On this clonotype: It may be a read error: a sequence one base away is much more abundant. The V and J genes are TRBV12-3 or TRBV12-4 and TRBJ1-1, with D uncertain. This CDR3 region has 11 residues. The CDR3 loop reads CARSLGIEAFF. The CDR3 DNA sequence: TGTGCCAGAAGTTTGGGGATTGAAGCTTTCTTT.

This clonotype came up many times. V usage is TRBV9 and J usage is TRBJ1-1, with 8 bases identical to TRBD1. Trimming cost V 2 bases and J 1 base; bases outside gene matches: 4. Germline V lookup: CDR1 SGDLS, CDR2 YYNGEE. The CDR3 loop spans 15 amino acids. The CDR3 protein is CASSVTGTGNTEAFF. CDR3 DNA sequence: TGTGCCAGCAGCGTCACCGGGACAGGGAACACTGAAGCTTTCTTT.

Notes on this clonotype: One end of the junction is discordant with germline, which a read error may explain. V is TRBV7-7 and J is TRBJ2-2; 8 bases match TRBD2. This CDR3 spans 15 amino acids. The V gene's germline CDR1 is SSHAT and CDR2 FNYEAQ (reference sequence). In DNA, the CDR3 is TGTGCTAGCAGTACAAGCGGGAGTGTGACCGGGGAGCTGTTTTTT. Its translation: CASSTSGSVTGELFF.

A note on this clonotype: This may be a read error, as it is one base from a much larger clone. The CDR3 sequence: CSVLRRTGTETETQYF. The CDR3 nucleotides read TGCAGCGTTTTACGACGAACCGGGACAGAGACAGAGACCCAGTACTTC. The V gene is TRBV29-1, the J gene TRBJ2-5; 7 bases line up with TRBD1. The J segment lost 4 bases and the V segment lost 5 bases, leaving 16 bases of the junction unmatched. The germline V gene encodes CDR1 SQVTM and CDR2 ANQGSEA. This CDR3 contains 16 residues.

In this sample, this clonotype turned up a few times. In DNA, the CDR3 is TGTGCCAGCAACAGACTAGCAGGGGTCACAGATACGCAGTATTTT. Protein product: CASNRLAGVTDTQYF. The chain employs TRBV6-2 or TRBV6-3 and TRBJ2-3, with D tentatively TRBD2 (7 bases). The V gene's germline CDR1 is MNHEY and CDR2 SVGEGT. This CDR3 is 15 amino acids long. The V and J ends lost 7 bases and 2 bases respectively, with 16 bases between them.

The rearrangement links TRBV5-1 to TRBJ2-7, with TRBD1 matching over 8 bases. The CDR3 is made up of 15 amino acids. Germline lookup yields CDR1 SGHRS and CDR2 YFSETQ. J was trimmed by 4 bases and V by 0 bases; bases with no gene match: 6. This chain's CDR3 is CASSLVPDRVYEQYF. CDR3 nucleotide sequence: TGCGCCAGCAGCTTGGTACCGGACAGGGTGTACGAGCAGTACTTC.

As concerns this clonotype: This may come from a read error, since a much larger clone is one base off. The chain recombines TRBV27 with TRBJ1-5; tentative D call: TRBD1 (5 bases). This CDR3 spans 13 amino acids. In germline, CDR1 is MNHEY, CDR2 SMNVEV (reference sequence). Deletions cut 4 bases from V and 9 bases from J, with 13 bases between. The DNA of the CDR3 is TGTGCCAGCAGTTCCGGGGGGTTATGGCCCCAGCATTTT. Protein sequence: CASSSGGLWPQHF.

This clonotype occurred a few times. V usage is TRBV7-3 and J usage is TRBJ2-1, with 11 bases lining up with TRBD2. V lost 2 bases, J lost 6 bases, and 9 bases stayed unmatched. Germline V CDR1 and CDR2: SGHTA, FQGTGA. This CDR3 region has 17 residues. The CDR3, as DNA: TGTGCCAGCAGCTTAGGACTAGCGGGCGGGGGGGTCAATGAGCAGTTCTTC. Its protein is CASSLGLAGGGVNEQFF.

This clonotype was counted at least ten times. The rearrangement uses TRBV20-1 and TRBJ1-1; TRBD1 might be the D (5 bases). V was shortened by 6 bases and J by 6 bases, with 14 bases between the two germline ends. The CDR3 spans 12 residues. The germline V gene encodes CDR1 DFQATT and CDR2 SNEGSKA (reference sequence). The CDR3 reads CSAMRGRAEAFF. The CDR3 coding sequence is TGCAGTGCCATGAGGGGTAGGGCTGAAGCTTTCTTT.

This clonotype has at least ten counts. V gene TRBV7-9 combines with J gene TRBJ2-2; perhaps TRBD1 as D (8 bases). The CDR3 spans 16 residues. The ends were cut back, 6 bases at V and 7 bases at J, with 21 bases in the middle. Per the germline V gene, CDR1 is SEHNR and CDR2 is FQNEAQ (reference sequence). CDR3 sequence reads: CASRSQRTGRDGELFF. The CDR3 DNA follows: TGTGCCAGCAGGTCCCAGCGGACAGGGAGGGACGGGGAGCTGTTTTTT.

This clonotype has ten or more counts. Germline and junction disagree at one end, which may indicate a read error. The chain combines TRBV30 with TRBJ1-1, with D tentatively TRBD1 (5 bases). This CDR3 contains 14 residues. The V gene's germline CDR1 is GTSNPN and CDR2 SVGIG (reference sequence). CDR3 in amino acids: CAGSTDGLGAEAFF. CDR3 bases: TGTGCCGGGAGTACGGACGGCCTGGGGGCTGAAGCTTTCTTT.

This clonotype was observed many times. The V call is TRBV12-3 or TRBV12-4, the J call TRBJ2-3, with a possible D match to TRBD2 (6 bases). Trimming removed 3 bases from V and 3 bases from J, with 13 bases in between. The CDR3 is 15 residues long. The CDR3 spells CASSFSSGGTDTQYF. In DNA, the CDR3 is TGTGCCAGCAGTTTCTCGTCAGGAGGGACAGATACGCAGTATTTT.

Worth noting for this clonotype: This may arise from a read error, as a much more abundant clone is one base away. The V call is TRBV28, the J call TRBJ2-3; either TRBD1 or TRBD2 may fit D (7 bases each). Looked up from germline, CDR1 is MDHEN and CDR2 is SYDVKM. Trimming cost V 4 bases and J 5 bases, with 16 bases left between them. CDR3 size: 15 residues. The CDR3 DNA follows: TGTGCCAGCAGTTCCCAGGGGGGGCGGATAGATACGCAGTATTTT. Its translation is CASSSQGGRIDTQYF.

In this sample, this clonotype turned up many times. CDR3 sequence: CASSLRPGKNTEAFF. CDR3 coding DNA: TGTGCCAGCAGCTTAAGGCCAGGGAAGAACACTGAAGCTTTCTTT. J is TRBJ1-1 and V is TRBV7-2, with D perhaps TRBD1 (5 bases). Trimming removed 2 bases at V and 1 base at J, with 11 bases between. The length of the CDR3 is 15 residues. Germline CDR1 and CDR2: SGHTA and FQGNSA.

The CDR3, as DNA: TGTGCCAGCAGCGGGGGACTAGCGGTAGGGGAGCAGTTCTTC. Translation: CASSGGLAVGEQFF. The rearrangement links TRBV3-1 to TRBJ2-1; 11 bases agree with TRBD2. V lost 5 bases, J lost 10 bases, and 7 bases stayed unmatched. The CDR3 is 14 amino acids. CDR1 is LGHDT, CDR2 YNNKEL, per germline (reference sequence).

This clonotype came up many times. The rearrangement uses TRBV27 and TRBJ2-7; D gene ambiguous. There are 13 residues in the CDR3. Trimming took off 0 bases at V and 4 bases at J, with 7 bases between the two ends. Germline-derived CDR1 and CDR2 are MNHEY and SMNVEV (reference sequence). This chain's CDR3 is CASSLSSGYEQYF. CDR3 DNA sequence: TGTGCCAGCAGTTTATCGTCGGGTTACGAGCAGTACTTC.

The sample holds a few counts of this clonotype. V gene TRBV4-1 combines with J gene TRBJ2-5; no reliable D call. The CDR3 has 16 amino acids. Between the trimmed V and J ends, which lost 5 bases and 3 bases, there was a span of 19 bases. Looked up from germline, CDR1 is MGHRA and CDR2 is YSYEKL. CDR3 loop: CASSSTGPGEKETQYF. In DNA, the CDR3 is TGCGCCAGCAGCTCAACTGGGCCTGGCGAAAAAGAGACCCAGTACTTC.

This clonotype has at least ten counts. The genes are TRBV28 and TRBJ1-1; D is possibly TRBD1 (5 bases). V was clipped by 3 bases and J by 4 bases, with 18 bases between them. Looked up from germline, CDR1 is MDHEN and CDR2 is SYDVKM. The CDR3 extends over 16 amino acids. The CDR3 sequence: CASSFRGGTSLTEAFF. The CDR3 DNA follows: TGTGCCAGCAGTTTCCGTGGGGGAACCTCCCTCACTGAAGCTTTCTTT.

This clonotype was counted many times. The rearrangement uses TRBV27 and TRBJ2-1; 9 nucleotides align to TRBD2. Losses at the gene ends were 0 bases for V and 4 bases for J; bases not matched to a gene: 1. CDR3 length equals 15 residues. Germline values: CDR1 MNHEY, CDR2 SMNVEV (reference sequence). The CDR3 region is CASSLSAGGYNEQFF. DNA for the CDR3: TGTGCCAGCAGTTTATCAGCGGGAGGTTACAATGAGCAGTTCTTC.

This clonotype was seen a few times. The CDR3 region is CAWSVVGGPGDTQYF. The DNA for the CDR3 is TGTGCCTGGAGTGTAGTGGGAGGGCCTGGAGATACGCAGTATTTT. The V call is TRBV30, the J call TRBJ2-3; 7 nucleotides line up with TRBD2. Losses at the gene ends were 0 bases for V and 5 bases for J; bases not matched to a gene: 8. The CDR3 sequence is 15 residues long. CDR1 GTSNPN and CDR2 SVGIG come from the germline V gene (reference sequence).

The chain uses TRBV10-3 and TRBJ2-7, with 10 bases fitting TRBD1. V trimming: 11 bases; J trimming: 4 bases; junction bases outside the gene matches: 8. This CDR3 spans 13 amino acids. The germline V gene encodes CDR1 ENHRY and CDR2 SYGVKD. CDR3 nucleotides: TGTGCCGTCAACCGGGACAGGGGATACGAGCAGTACTTC. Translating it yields CAVNRDRGYEQYF.